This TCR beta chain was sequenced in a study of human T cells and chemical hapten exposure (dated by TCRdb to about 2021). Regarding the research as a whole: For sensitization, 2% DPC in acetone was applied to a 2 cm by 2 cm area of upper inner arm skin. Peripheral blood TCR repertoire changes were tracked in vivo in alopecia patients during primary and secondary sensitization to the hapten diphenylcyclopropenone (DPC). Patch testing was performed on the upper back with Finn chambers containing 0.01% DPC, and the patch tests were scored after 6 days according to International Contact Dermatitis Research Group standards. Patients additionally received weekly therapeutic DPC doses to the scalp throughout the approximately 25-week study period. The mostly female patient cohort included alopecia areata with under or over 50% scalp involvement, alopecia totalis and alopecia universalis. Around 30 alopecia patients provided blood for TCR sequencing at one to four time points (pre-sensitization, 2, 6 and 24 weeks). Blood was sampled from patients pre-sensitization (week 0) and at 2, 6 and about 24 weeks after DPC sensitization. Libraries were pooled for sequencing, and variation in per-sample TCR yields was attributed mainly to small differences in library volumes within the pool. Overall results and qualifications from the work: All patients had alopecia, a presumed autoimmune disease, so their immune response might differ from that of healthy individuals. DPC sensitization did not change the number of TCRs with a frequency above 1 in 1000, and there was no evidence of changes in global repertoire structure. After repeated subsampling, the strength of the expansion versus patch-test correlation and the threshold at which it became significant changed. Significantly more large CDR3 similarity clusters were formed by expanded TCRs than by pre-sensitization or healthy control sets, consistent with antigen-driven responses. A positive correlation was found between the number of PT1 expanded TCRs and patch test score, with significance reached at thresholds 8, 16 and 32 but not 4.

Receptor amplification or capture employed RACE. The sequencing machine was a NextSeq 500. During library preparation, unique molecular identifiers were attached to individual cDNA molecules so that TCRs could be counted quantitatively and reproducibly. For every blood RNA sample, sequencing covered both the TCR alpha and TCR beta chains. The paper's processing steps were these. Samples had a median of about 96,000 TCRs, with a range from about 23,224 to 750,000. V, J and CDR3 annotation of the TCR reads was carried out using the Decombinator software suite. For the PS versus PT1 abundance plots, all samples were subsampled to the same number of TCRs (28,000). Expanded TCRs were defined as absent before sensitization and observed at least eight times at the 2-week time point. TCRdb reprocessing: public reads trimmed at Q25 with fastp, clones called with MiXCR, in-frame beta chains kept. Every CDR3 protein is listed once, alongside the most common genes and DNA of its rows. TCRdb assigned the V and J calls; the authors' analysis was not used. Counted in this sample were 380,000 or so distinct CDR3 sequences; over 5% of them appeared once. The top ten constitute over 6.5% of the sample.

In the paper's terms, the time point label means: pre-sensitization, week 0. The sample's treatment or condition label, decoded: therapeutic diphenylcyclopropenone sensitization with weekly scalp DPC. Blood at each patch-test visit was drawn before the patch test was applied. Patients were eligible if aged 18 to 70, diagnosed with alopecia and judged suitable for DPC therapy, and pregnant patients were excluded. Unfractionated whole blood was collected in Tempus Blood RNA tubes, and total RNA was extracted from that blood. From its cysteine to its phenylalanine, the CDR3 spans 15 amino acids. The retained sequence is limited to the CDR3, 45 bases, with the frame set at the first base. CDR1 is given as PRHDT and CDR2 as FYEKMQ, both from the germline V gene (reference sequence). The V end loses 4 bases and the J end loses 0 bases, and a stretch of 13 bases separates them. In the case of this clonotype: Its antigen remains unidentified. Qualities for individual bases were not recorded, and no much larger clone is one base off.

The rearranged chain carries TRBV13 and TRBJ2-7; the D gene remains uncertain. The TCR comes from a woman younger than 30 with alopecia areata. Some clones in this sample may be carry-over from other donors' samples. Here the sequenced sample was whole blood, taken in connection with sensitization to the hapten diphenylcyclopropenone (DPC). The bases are TGTGCCAGCAGCTCCACTCCGACGTACTCCTACGAGCAGTACTTC. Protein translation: CASSSTPTYSYEQYF.